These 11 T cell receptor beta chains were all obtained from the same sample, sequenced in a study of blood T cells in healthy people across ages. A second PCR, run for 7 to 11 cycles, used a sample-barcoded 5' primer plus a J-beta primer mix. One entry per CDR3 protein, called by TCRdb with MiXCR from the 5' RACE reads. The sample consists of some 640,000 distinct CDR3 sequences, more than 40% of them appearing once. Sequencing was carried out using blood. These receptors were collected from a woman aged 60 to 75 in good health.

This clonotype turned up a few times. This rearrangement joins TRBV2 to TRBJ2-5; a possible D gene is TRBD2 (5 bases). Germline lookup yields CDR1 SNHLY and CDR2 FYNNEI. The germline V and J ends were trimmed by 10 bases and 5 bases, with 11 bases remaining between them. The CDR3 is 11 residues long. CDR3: CATEAVETQYF. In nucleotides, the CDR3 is TGTGCCACCGAAGCGGTGGAGACCCAGTACTTC. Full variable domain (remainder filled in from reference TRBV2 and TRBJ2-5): EPEVTQTPSHQVTQMGQEVILRCVPISNHLYFYWYRQILGQKVEFLVSFYNNEISEKSEIFDDQFSVERPDGSNFTLKIRSTKLEDSAMYFCATEAVETQYFGPGTRLLVL.

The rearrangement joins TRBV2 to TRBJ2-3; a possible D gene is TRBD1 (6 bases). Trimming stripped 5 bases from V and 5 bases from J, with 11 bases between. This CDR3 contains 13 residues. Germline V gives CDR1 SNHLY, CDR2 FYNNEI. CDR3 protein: CASSYTGRDTQYF. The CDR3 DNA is TGTGCCAGCAGTTATACAGGGAGAGATACGCAGTATTTT.

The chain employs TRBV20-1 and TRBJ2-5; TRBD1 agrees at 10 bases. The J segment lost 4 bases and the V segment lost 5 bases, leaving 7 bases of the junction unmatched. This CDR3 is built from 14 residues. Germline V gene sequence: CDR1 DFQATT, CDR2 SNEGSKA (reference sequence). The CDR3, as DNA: TGCAGTGCTGAACCGGGACAGGGGCGAGAGACCCAGTACTTC. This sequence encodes CSAEPGQGRETQYF.

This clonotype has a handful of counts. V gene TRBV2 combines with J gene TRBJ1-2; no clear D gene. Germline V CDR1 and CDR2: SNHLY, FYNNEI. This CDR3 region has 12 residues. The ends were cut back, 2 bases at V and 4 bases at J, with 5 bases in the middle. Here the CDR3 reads CASSESVYGYTF. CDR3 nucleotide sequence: TGTGCCAGCAGTGAAAGTGTCTATGGCTACACCTTC.

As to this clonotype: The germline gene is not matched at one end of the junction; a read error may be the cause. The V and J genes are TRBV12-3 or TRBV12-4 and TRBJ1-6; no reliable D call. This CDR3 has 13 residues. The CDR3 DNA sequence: TGTGCCAGCAGTTTCGGGGTTAATTCACCCCACCACTTT. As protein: CASSFGVNSPHHF.

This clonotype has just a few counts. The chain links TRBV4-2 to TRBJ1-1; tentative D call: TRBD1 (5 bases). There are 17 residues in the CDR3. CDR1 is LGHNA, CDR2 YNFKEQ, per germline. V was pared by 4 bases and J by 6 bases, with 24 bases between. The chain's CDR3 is CASSPILGTKVDSEAFF. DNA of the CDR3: TGTGCCAGCAGCCCTATTTTAGGGACGAAGGTCGACTCTGAAGCTTTCTTT.

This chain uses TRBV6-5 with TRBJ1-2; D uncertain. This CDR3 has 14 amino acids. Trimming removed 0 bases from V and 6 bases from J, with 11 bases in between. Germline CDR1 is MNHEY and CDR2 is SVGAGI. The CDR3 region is CASSYSKSPNGYTF. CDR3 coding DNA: TGTGCCAGCAGTTACTCGAAGTCCCCGAATGGCTACACCTTC.

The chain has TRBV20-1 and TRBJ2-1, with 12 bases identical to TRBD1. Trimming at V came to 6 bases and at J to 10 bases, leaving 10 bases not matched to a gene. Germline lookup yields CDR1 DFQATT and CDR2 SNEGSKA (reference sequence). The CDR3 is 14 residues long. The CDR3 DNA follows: TGCAGTGCGAGTCCGGGACAGGGGGCCAAGGAGCAGTTCTTC. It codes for CSASPGQGAKEQFF.

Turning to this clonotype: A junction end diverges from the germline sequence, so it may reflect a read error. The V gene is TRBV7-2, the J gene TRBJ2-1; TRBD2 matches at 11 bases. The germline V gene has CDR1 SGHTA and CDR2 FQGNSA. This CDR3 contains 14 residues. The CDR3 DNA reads TGTGCCAGCAGATTAGCGGGAGGGCGGGATGAGCAGTTCTTC. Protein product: CASRLAGGRDEQFF.

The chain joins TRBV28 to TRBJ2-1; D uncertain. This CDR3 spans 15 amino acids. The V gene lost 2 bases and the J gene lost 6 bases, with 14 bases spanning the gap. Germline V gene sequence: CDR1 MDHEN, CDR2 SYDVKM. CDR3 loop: CASSLPPYRINEQFF. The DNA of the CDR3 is TGTGCCAGCAGTTTACCACCTTATCGTATCAATGAGCAGTTCTTC.

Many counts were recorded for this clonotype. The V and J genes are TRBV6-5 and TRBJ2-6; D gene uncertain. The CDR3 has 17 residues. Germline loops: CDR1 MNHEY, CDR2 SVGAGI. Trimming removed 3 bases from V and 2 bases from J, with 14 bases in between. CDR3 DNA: TGTGCCAGCAGTTATACCCTACGTTCGACTGGGGCCAACGTCCTGACTTTC. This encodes CASSYTLRSTGANVLTF.